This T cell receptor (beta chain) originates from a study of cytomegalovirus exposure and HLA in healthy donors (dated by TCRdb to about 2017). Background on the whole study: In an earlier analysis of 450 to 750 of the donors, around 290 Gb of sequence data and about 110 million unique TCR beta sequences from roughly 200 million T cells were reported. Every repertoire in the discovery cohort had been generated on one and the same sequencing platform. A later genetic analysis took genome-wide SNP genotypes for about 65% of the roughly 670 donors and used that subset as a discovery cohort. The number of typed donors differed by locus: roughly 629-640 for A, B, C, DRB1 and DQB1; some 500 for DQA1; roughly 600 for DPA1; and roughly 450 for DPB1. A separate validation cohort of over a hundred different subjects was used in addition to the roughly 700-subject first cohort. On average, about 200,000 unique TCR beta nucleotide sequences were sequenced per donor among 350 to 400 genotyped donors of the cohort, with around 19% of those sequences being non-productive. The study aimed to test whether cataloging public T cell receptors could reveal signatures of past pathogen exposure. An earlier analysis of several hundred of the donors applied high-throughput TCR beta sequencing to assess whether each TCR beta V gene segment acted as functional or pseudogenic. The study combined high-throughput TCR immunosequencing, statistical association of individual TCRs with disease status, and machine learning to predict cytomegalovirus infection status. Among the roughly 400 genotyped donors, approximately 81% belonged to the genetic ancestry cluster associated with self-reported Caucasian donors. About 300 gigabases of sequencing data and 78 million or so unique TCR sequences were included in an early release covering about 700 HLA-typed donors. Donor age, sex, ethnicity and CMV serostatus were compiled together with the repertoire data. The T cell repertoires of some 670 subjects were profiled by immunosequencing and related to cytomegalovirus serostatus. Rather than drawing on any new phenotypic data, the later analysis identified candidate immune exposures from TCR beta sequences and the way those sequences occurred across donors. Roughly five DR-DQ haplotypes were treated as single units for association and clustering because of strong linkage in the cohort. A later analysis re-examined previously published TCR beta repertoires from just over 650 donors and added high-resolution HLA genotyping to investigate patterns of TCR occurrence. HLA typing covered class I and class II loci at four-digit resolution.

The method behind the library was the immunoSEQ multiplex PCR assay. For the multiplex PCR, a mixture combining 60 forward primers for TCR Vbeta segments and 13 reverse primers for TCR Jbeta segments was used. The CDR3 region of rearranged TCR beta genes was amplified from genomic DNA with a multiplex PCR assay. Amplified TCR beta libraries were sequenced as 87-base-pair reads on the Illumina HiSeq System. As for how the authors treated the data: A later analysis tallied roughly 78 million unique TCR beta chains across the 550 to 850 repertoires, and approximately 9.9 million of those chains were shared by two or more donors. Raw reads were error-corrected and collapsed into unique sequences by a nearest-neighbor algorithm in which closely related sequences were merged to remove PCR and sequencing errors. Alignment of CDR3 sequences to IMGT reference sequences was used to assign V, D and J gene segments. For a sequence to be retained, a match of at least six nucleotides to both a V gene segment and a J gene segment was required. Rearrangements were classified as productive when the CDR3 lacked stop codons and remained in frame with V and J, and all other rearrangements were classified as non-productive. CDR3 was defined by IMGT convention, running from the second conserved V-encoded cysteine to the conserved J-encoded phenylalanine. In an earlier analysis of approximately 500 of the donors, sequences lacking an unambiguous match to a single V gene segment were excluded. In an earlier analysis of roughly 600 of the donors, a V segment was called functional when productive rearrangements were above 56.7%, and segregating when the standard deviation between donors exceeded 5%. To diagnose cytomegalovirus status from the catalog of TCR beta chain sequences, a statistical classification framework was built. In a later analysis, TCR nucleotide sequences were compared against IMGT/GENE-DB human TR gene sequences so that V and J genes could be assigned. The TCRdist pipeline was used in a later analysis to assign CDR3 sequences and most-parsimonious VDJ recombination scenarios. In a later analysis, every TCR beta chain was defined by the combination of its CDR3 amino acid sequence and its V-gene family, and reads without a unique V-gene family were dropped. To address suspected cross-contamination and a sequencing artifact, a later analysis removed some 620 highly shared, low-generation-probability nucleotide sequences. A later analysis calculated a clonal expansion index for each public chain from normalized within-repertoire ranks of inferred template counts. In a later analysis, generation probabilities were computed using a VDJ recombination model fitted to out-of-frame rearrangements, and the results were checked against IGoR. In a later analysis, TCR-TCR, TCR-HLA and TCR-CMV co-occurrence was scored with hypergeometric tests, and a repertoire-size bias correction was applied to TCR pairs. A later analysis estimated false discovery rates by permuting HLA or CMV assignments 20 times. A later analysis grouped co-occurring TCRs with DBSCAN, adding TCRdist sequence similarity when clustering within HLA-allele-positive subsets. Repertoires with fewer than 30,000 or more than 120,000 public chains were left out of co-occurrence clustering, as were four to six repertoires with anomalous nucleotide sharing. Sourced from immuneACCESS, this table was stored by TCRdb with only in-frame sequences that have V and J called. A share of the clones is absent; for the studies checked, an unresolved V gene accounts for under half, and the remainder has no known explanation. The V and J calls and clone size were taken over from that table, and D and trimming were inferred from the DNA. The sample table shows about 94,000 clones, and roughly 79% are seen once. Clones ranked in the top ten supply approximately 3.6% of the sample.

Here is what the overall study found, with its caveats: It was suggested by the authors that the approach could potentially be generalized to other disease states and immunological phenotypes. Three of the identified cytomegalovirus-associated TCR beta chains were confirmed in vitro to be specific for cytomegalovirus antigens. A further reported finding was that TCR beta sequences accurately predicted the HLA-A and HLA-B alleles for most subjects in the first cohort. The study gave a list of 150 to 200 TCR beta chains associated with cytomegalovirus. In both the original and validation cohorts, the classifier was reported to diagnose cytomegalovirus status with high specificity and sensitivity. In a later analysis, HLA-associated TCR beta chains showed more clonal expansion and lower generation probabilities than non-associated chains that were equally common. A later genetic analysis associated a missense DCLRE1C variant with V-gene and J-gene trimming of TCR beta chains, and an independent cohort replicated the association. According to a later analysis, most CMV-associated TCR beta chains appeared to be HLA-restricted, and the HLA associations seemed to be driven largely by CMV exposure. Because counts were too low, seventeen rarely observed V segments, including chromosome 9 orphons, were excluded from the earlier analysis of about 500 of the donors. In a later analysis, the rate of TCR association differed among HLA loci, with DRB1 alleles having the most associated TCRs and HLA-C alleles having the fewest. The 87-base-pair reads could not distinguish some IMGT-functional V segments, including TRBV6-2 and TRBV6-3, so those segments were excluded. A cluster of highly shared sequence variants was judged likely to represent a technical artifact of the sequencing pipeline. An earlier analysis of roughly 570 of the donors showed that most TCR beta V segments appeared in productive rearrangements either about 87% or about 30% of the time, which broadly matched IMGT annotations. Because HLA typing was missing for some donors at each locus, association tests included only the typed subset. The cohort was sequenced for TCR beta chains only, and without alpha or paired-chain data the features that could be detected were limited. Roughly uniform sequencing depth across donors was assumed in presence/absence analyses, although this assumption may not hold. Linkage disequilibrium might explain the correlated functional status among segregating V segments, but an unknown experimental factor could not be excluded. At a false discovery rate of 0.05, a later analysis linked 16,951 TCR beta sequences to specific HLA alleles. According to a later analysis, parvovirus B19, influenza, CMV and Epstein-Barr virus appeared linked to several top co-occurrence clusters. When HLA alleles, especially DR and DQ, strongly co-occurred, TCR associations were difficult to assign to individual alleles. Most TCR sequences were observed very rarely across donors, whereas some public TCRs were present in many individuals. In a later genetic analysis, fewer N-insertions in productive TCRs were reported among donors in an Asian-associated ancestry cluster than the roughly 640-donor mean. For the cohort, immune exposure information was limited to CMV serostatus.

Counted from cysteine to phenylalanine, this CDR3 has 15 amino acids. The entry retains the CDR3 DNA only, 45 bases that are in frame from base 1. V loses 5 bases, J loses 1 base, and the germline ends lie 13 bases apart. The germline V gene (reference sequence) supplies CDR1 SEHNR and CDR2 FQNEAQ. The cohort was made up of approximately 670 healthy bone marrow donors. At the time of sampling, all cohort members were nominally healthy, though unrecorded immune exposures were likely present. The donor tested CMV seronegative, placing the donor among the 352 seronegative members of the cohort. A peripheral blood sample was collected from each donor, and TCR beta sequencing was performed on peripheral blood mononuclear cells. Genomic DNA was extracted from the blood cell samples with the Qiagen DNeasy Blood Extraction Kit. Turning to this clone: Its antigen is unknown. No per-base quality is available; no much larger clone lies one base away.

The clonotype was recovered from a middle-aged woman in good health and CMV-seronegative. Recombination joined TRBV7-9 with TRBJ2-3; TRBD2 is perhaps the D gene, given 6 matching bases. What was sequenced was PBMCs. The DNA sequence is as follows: TGTGCCAGCAGCCCACGGTGGGGGGGCACAGATACGCAGTATTTT. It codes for CASSPRWGGTDTQYF.